What follows are 27 T cell receptor beta chains derived from one specimen sequenced in a study of T cells in Graves' hyperthyroidism and ophthalmopathy. Regions amplified from RNA transcripts were the TCR beta CDR3 regions. Primed by the HTBI set, a first-round RT-PCR was run on the TCR CDR3. TCRdb passed the multiplex PCR reads through MiXCR, listing each CDR3 protein once. Among about 620,000 distinct CDR3 sequences listed, around 15% were seen once. Sequencing was performed on blood. These receptors were collected from a woman in her twenties or thirties with Graves' hyperthyroidism.

A few counts support this clonotype. The DNA for the CDR3 is TGTGCCAGCTCACCTCAGAATAGCAATCAGCCCCAGCATTTT. Amino acids: CASSPQNSNQPQHF. The chain recombines TRBV18 with TRBJ1-5; D is ambiguous. Trimming pared 3 bases from V and 0 bases from J, leaving 6 bases between. Germline V lookup: CDR1 KGHSH, CDR2 LQKENI. The CDR3 is 14 amino acids.

This clonotype was recorded many times. The rearrangement links TRBV20-1 to TRBJ2-2; D unclear. V was trimmed by 6 bases and J by 7 bases, leaving 21 bases between them. The CDR3 covers 15 residues. CDR1 is DFQATT, CDR2 SNEGSKA, per germline (reference sequence). CDR3 in DNA: TGCAGTGCCATTGCGTTGACCCAATACAACGGGGAGCTGTTTTTT. Translating gives CSAIALTQYNGELFF.

In its sample, this clonotype was seen many times. J is TRBJ2-5 and V is TRBV28; the match to TRBD2 covers 11 bases. Per germline, CDR1 MDHEN and CDR2 SYDVKM. The length of the CDR3 is 16 residues. Trimming took 5 bases from V and 5 from J; bases not matched to a gene: 10. The CDR3 nucleotides read TGTGCCAGCAGTCTAGCGGGAGGTGTGGTGATGGAGACCCAGTACTTC. This sequence encodes CASSLAGGVVMETQYF.

Regarding this clonotype: With a much larger clone just one base away, this may be a read error. The chain has TRBV28 and TRBJ2-5; D tentatively reads TRBD1 or TRBD2 (5 bases each). Germline CDR1 reads MDHEN; CDR2 reads SYDVKM. CDR3 size: 15 residues. V lost 1 base, J lost 1 base, and 10 bases lay in between. The CDR3 protein is CASSLSRDPQETQYF. The CDR3 DNA follows: TGTGCCAGCAGTTTATCTCGGGACCCCCAAGAGACCCAGTACTTC.

With respect to this clonotype: This could be a read error, since a much larger clone is one nucleotide away. This chain uses TRBV28 with TRBJ2-1, with D possibly matching TRBD1 (5 bases). Germline CDR1 and CDR2: MDHEN and SYDVKM. This CDR3 spans 10 amino acids. Trimming cost V 6 bases and J 10 bases, with 7 bases left between them. The CDR3 coding sequence is TGTGCCAGCAGGCAGGGAGAGCAGTTCTTC. It is translated as CASRQGEQFF.

This sequence joins TRBV20-1 and TRBJ1-1, with a weak D call TRBD1 (6 bases). The CDR3 loop spans 14 amino acids. Germline CDR1 is DFQATT and CDR2 is SNEGSKA (reference sequence). V was pared by 6 bases and J by 5 bases, with 19 bases between. CDR3 nucleotides: TGCAGTGCCCCACGCACAGGGCGTGAGACTGAAGCTTTCTTT. As protein: CSAPRTGRETEAFF.

There are many counts of this clonotype. The J gene is TRBJ2-5, the V gene TRBV11-2; D is undetermined. CDR1 SGHAT and CDR2 FQNNGV come from the germline V gene. CDR3 length: 13 amino acids. V lost 4 bases and J lost 4, with 10 bases in between. The CDR3: CASSSGSVETQYF. The CDR3 coding sequence is TGTGCCAGCAGCTCAGGTTCGGTAGAGACCCAGTACTTC.

At least ten counts were recorded for this clonotype. The chain couples TRBV7-2 to TRBJ1-1, with D uncertain. Trimming left V 4 bases short and J 0 bases short, with 12 bases between. The germline CDR1 and CDR2 sequences are SGHTA and FQGNSA. This CDR3 comprises 15 residues. The CDR3 region is CASSSRLGMNTEAFF. CDR3 nucleotide sequence: TGTGCCAGCAGCTCTCGATTGGGCATGAACACTGAAGCTTTCTTT. The variable domain in full, completed from reference TRBV7-2 and TRBJ1-1, reads GAGVSQSPSNKVTEKGKDVELRCDPISGHTALYWYRQSLGQGLEFLIYFQGNSAPDKSGLPSDRFSAERTGGSVSTLTIQRTQQEDSAVYLCASSSRLGMNTEAFFGQGTRLTVV.

This clonotype occurred many times. This sequence joins TRBV28 and TRBJ2-7; TRBD1 is a possible D gene (5 bases). The CDR3 loop spans 12 amino acids. V lost 6 bases and J lost 2, with 8 bases in between. Germline V gene sequence: CDR1 MDHEN, CDR2 SYDVKM. CDR3 nucleotides: TGTGCCAGCAGAGACAGACCCTACGAGCAGTACTTC. Its protein product is CASRDRPYEQYF.

This clonotype occurred many times. This rearrangement joins TRBV2 to TRBJ2-5; 9 nucleotides align to TRBD2. Trimming cost V 6 bases and J 3 bases; bases outside gene matches: 14. Per the germline V gene, CDR1 is SNHLY and CDR2 is FYNNEI. The CDR3 is 17 residues long. The CDR3 coding sequence is TGTGCCAGCAGAGCTGGGCCTTGGACTAGCGCTAAAGAGACCCAGTACTTC. It codes for CASRAGPWTSAKETQYF.

In the case of this clonotype: A much larger clone differs from this one at a single base, so this may be a read error. The V call is TRBV5-1, the J call TRBJ2-1, with D perhaps given as TRBD1 or TRBD2 (5 bases each). The germline CDR1 and CDR2 sequences are SGHRS and YFSETQ. This CDR3 region has 15 residues. V was shortened by 5 bases and J by 8 bases, with 20 bases between the two germline ends. In DNA form, the CDR3 reads TGCGCCAGCAGTGCGGGCAGGGCCCAAATCGATGAGCAGTTCTTC. Amino acid sequence: CASSAGRAQIDEQFF.

This clonotype was seen repeatedly, ten times or more. V is TRBV7-2 and J is TRBJ2-3, with 11 bases matching TRBD2. Germline-derived CDR1 and CDR2 are SGHTA and FQGNSA. Trimming cost V 2 bases and J 5 bases; bases outside gene matches: 15. The CDR3 extends over 19 amino acids. For the CDR3, the DNA is TGTGCCAGCAGCTTACGGTCGGGGGCAGGGGGGACTAGCGGAGATACGCAGTATTTT. Its protein is CASSLRSGAGGTSGDTQYF.

On this clonotype: A read error is possible here, since a much larger clone lies one base away. The V and J genes are TRBV27 and TRBJ1-1, with a weak D call TRBD1 (5 bases). This CDR3 contains 19 residues. V lost 8 bases and J lost 1, with 29 bases in between. Germline-derived CDR1 and CDR2 are MNHEY and SMNVEV (reference sequence). The CDR3 is CASGRTTAGVFQGNTEAFF. In DNA form, the CDR3 reads TGTGCCAGCGGACGAACGACTGCGGGGGTCTTTCAGGGGAACACTGAAGCTTTCTTT.

This chain uses TRBV10-3 with TRBJ2-1; D is perhaps TRBD2 (5 bases). Trimming removed 6 bases from V and 5 bases from J, with 8 bases in between. This CDR3 is built from 12 residues. In germline, CDR1 is ENHRY, CDR2 SYGVKD. CDR3 bases: TGTGCCATCAGGGAGGCCGACAATGAGCAGTTCTTC. This codes for CAIREADNEQFF.

At least ten counts were recorded for this clonotype. This chain joins TRBV7-8 and TRBJ2-3; 9 positions agree with TRBD2. CDR1 SGHVS and CDR2 FQNEAQ come from the germline V gene. The length of the CDR3 is 16 residues. V was pared by 5 bases and J by 5 bases, with 11 bases of the junction left unmatched. CDR3 region: CASSPLGAGGGDTQYF. The CDR3 DNA follows: TGTGCCAGCAGCCCCCTGGGGGCGGGAGGGGGAGATACGCAGTATTTT.

The chain has TRBV9 and TRBJ1-5, with no clear D. Trimming shortened V by 2 bases and J by 5 bases, and 11 bases separated the two germline ends. Germline CDR1 reads SGDLS; CDR2 reads YYNGEE. The CDR3 sequence is 14 residues long. CDR3 nucleotide sequence: TGTGCCAGCAGCGTTGGTGGAAGCGATCAGCCCCAGCATTTT. This translates into CASSVGGSDQPQHF.

The chain is built from TRBV20-1 and TRBJ2-4; 7 positions agree with TRBD2. J was trimmed by 6 bases and V by 8 bases; bases with no gene match: 13. The V gene's germline CDR1 is DFQATT and CDR2 SNEGSKA (reference sequence). The CDR3 sequence is 14 residues long. The CDR3 sequence is CSCPQGLGGNIQYF. The DNA of the CDR3 is TGCAGTTGCCCCCAAGGACTAGGAGGAAACATTCAGTACTTC.

This clonotype was recorded a few times. As DNA, the CDR3 is TGCAGCGTTTCGGGTGCAGGGGAGCTGTTTTTT. This translates into CSVSGAGELFF. The gene calls are TRBV29-1 and TRBJ2-2; D is ambiguous. V shed 5 bases and J shed 8 bases, with 9 bases lying between them. The CDR3 runs 11 residues. Looked up from germline, CDR1 is SQVTM and CDR2 is ANQGSEA.

This clonotype was seen many times. V gene TRBV27 combines with J gene TRBJ2-5, with 8 bases matching TRBD2. Germline values: CDR1 MNHEY, CDR2 SMNVEV (reference sequence). V was clipped by 5 bases and J by 5 bases; unmatched bases: 4. This CDR3 contains 13 residues. The CDR3 loop reads CASSRGGSETQYF. The CDR3 DNA reads TGTGCCAGCAGTCGGGGGGGGTCGGAGACCCAGTACTTC.

This clonotype was recorded at least ten times. V is TRBV2 and J is TRBJ1-2, with TRBD1 identical over 7 bases. Germline V CDR1 and CDR2: SNHLY, FYNNEI. The CDR3 is made up of 14 amino acids. Trimming removed 6 bases from V and 6 bases from J; junction bases left unmatched: 10. CDR3 nucleotides: TGTGCCAGCAGAAGGGGAGGGGGCTGGGATGGCTACACCTTC. Its protein product is CASRRGGGWDGYTF.

The chain links TRBV10-3 to TRBJ1-1; D gene unclear. Germline lookup yields CDR1 ENHRY and CDR2 SYGVKD. This CDR3 spans 16 amino acids. Trimming left V 2 bases short and J 0 bases short, with 13 bases between. The CDR3, as DNA: TGTGCCATCAGTGAGGGTATCGGCCTTATGAACACTGAAGCTTTCTTT. Its protein product is CAISEGIGLMNTEAFF.

J is TRBJ1-2 and V is TRBV20-1; 11 bases align to TRBD1. The CDR3 totals 15 residues. J lost 3 bases, V lost 6 bases, and 9 bases had no gene match. Germline-derived CDR1 and CDR2 are DFQATT and SNEGSKA (reference sequence). CDR3 loop: CSAGTPGQGDYGYTF. DNA for the CDR3: TGCAGTGCGGGGACGCCGGGACAGGGGGACTATGGCTACACCTTC.

This clonotype occurred a few times. V is TRBV24-1 and J is TRBJ2-2; TRBD1 matches 8 bases. Germline trimming cut 4 bases from V and 5 bases from J; bases unmatched to any gene: 11. The CDR3 is 17 amino acids. Germline CDR1 is KGHDR and CDR2 is SFDVKD. DNA for the CDR3: TGTGCCACCAGTGACTTCGCCGGGACAGGTTTTACCGGGGAGCTGTTTTTT. Encoded protein: CATSDFAGTGFTGELFF.

This clonotype was detected a few times. This sequence joins TRBV5-1 and TRBJ2-2; 10 bases agree with TRBD2. Losses at the gene ends were 0 bases for V and 4 bases for J; bases not matched to a gene: 6. The CDR3 is made up of 17 amino acids. Germline CDR1 is SGHRS and CDR2 is YFSETQ. CDR3 coding DNA: TGCGCCAGCAGCTTGGCCCTAGCGGGAGCGGCCACCGGGGAGCTGTTTTTT. Its translation is CASSLALAGAATGELFF. Complete variable domain (other parts from reference TRBV5-1 and TRBJ2-2): KAGVTQTPRYLIKTRGQQVTLSCSPISGHRSVSWYQQTPGQGLQFLFEYFSETQRNKGNFPGRFSGRQFSNSRSEMNVSTLELGDSALYLCASSLALAGAATGELFFGEGSRLTVL.

The J gene is TRBJ2-7, the V gene TRBV9; D not certain. V was clipped by 0 bases and J by 2 bases, with 15 bases between them. The CDR3 runs 16 residues. Per germline, CDR1 SGDLS and CDR2 YYNGEE. In DNA form, the CDR3 reads TGTGCCAGCAGCGTAGGTAAAACGAATCCTCCCTACGAGCAGTACTTC. It specifies CASSVGKTNPPYEQYF. Using reference TRBV9 and TRBJ2-7 for the parts outside the CDR3, the full variable domain is DSGVTQTPKHLITATGQRVTLRCSPRSGDLSVYWYQQSLDQGLQFLIQYYNGEERAKGNILERFSAQQFPDLHSELNLSSLELGDSALYFCASSVGKTNPPYEQYFGPGTRLTVT.

Regarding this clonotype: It may be a read error: a sequence one base away is much more abundant. This chain links TRBV20-1 with TRBJ1-5; no clear D gene. The germline V gene encodes CDR1 DFQATT and CDR2 SNEGSKA (reference sequence). The CDR3 contains 14 residues. Deletions cut 3 bases from V and 2 bases from J, with 11 bases between. Here the CDR3 DNA reads TGCAGTGCTAGGCCCCCTAATGGCAATCAGCCCCAGCATTTT. Translated: CSARPPNGNQPQHF.

This clonotype was observed a few times. This chain links TRBV20-1 with TRBJ1-5; D not resolved. Trimming took off 2 bases at V and 7 bases at J, with 12 bases between the two ends. This CDR3 spans 13 amino acids. Germline lookup yields CDR1 DFQATT and CDR2 SNEGSKA (reference sequence). In DNA, the CDR3 is TGCAGTGCTAGATCGGGATCGGGGCAGCCCCAGCATTTT. Protein sequence: CSARSGSGQPQHF.